This T cell receptor (beta chain) was documented in a study of blood T cell repertoires in COVID-19. Across the study: Specimens from acute and convalescent COVID-19 originated in the United States, Italy and Spain.

In the authors' methods: Quantification of nucleated cells was approximated via reference gene primer amplification. The data were produced by immunoSEQ multiplex PCR, yet TCRdb's version contains in-frame clones alone and is incomplete. V and J calls and clone size are given by that table; D and trimming were obtained from the DNA. The repertoire holds 180,000 or so clones, 84% seen once, with roughly 15% in the top ten. The participants were between roughly 18 and 89 years old and came from 24 US areas. Cohort 3 recovery required two negative PCRs, clearance, or symptom resolution. The CDR3 covers 16 residues. Unmatched junction bases numbered 9, after V lost 5 bases and J lost 5 bases. CDR1 is LNHDA and CDR2 is SQIVND in the germline V gene (reference sequence).

The sample consisted of PBMCs or T cells enriched from blood (not recorded which). This chain joins TRBV19 and TRBJ2-2; TRBD1 matches 9 bases. This clonotype was obtained from a man aged 50 to 59 who had recovered from COVID-19. CDR3 in DNA: TGTGCCAGTAGTGTCCTACAGGGGGCGAGGACCGGGGAGCTGTTTTTT. It specifies CASSVLQGARTGELFF.